Described below is a single T cell receptor (beta chain) sequence and its context. Its target is unknown. This sample was taken from a study of T cell responses to AZD1222 COVID-19 vaccine. General study points: Nearly half of spike-specific TCRs reportedly go after variant regions that carry no mutations. When two AZD1222 doses had been given, Spike-specific TCR breadth and depth rose. The sample set comprised mostly white British donors with more females, and clonal diversity was possibly underestimated.

CDR3 length equals 14 residues. V dropped 6 bases and J dropped 6 bases, with 14 bases sitting between them. Per germline, CDR1 MDHEN and CDR2 SYDVKM. Measured with immunoSEQ multiplex PCR; TCRdb has only the in-frame clones, and not every one. The sample lists roughly 42,000 clones, roughly 88% occurring once. The starting material was peripheral blood, obtained 28 days after the second dose of the MenACWY control vaccine. This sequence joins TRBV28 and TRBJ1-4; D is undetermined. The sequence derives from an adult who received the MenACWY meningococcal vaccine as a control. CDR3 in DNA: TGTGCCAGCAGCGGCCCCCCGAGGCATGAAAAACTGTTTTTT. Encoded protein: CASSGPPRHEKLFF.